This T cell receptor (beta chain) comes out of a study of response to subunit inactivated influenza vaccine. This CDR3 has 16 residues. The germline V gene encodes CDR1 KGHDR and CDR2 SFDVKD. Deletions cut 1 base from V and 6 bases from J, with 18 bases between. General study findings and limits: Every seasonal influenza vaccination brings in few new T cells, the authors suggested.

TCRdb fed the RT-PCR reads into MiXCR, producing one record per CDR3 protein. The sample shows roughly 190,000 distinct CDR3 sequences, roughly 14% of them seen only once. This clonotype was found a few times. Its antigen remains unidentified. This sequence was found in a man in his fifties who received an inactivated influenza vaccine. The sample here was CD8+ T cells sorted from PBMCs, taken 4 to 6 days after vaccination. The rearrangement links TRBV24-1 to TRBJ2-7; D unclear. CDR3 protein: CATSDFDGPGTAEQYF. CDR3 sequence (DNA): TGTGCCACCAGTGATTTCGACGGGCCAGGAACGGCCGAGCAGTACTTC.